This T cell receptor (beta chain) was sequenced in a study of blood T cell repertoires in COVID-19. On the study more broadly: Spain, Italy and the United States supplied samples that represented acute and convalescent COVID-19.

In the original processing: How many nucleated cells were present was estimated from reference gene primer amplification. Data came from immunoSEQ multiplex PCR; TCRdb stores just in-frame clones and leaves some out. Clonal size and the V and J genes are those of that table, whereas D and trimming came from the DNA. The table lists 250,000 to 300,000 clones, about nine tenths of them singletons. CDR1 is MDHEN and CDR2 is SYDVKM in the germline V gene. The CDR3 runs 16 residues. The ends were cut back, 5 bases at V and 6 bases at J, with 19 bases in the middle. Patients in Seattle were enrolled during active infection, then followed longitudinally.

The clonotype originates from a woman younger than 45 with COVID-19, enrolled during active disease. Sequenced: peripheral blood. The gene calls are TRBV28 and TRBJ1-4, with D unresolved. CDR3: CASSPTSRDIDEKLFF. In nucleotides, the CDR3 is TGTGCCAGCAGTCCCACCTCCCGAGACATAGATGAAAAACTGTTTTTT.